This entry lists 17 T cell receptor beta chains sequenced from one sample in a study of OX40 agonist ivuxolimab in advanced cancers. To prepare the library, the immunoSEQ multiplex PCR assay was applied. TCRdb limited this immuneACCESS table to in-frame rearrangements with V and J called. A share of clones is missing; checked studies link under half to unresolved V genes, and the rest is unexplained. Across this sample there are over 60,000 clones, with approximately 80% seen only once. The top ten clonotypes cover 1.9% of the sample. The sample consisted of CD4+ or CD8+ T cells sorted from blood, taken in a trial of the OX40 agonist ivuxolimab. These receptor sequences come from an adult with an advanced solid tumor such as melanoma, head and neck, liver or kidney cancer.

The rearrangement joins TRBV5-4 to TRBJ1-1, with TRBD1 matching 8 bases. The CDR3 is 17 amino acids. Germline CDR1 SGHNT, CDR2 YYREEE (reference sequence). J gave up 0 bases and V 4 bases, and 11 bases lay outside the gene matches. The CDR3 coding sequence is TGTGCCAGCAGCAAGGGACAGGCGGGTGGTATGAACACTGAAGCTTTCTTT. Its protein product is CASSKGQAGGMNTEAFF.

This clone has a handful of counts. This sequence joins TRBV7-9 and TRBJ2-1, with 12 bases that match TRBD2. This CDR3 has 18 amino acids. The germline gives CDR1 SEHNR, CDR2 FQNEAQ (reference sequence). The V gene end was trimmed by 5 bases and the J gene end by 0 bases; junction bases not matched to a gene: 8. The CDR3 here is CASSGWTSGVSSYNEQFF. The CDR3 nucleotides read TGTGCCAGCAGCGGCTGGACTAGCGGGGTAAGCTCCTACAATGAGCAGTTCTTC.

V and J are TRBV27 and TRBJ1-1; D gene unclear. Germline values: CDR1 MNHEY, CDR2 SMNVEV (reference sequence). This CDR3 has 15 residues. V gave up 3 bases and J gave up 0 bases, with 11 bases separating them. CDR3 protein: CASSLSVTMNTEAFF. DNA for the CDR3: TGTGCCAGCAGTTTGTCCGTTACCATGAACACTGAAGCTTTCTTT.

The chain has TRBV5-6 and TRBJ2-7, with a tentative D call TRBD2 (6 bases). Germline V gene sequence: CDR1 SGHDT, CDR2 YYEEEE. This CDR3 comprises 14 residues. The V gene lost 9 bases and the J gene lost 0 bases, with 16 bases spanning the gap. The CDR3 loop reads CATKKEGSSYEQYV. The DNA of the CDR3 is TGTGCCACCAAGAAGGAGGGAAGCTCCTACGAGCAGTACGTC.

The CDR3: CASSLVSGGGYTF. CDR3 in DNA: TGCGCCAGCAGCTTGGTGTCAGGGGGTGGCTACACCTTC. The chain combines TRBV5-1 with TRBJ1-2, with 7 bases aligning to TRBD1. Germline V gene sequence: CDR1 SGHRS, CDR2 YFSETQ. The CDR3 is 13 residues long. The V segment lost 0 bases and the J segment 7 bases; nucleotides outside the gene matches: 3. Full variable domain (remainder filled in from reference TRBV5-1 and TRBJ1-2): KAGVTQTPRYLIKTRGQQVTLSCSPISGHRSVSWYQQTPGQGLQFLFEYFSETQRNKGNFPGRFSGRQFSNSRSEMNVSTLELGDSALYLCASSLVSGGGYTFGSGTRLTVV.

J is TRBJ1-3 and V is TRBV10-1, with D hard to call. This CDR3 spans 11 amino acids. Trimming stripped 6 bases from V and 3 bases from J, with 3 bases between. Germline CDR1 and CDR2: WNHNN and SYGVQD (reference sequence). This CDR3 reads CASRGGNTIYF. CDR3 bases: TGCGCCAGCAGAGGTGGAAACACCATATATTTT.

The chain joins TRBV15 to TRBJ1-2; D is unclear. The CDR3 length is 14 residues. Germline CDR1 LNHNV, CDR2 YYDKDF (reference sequence). With 1 base removed from V and 1 base from J, the gap between germline ends came to 7 bases. CDR3 DNA sequence: TGTGCCACCAGCAGAGGGGCAGTTAACTATGGCTACACCTTC. Translation: CATSRGAVNYGYTF.

In this sample, this clone turned up a few times. CDR3 in DNA: TGTGCCAGCAGTTATTCCGGGGGGAGGCATTTT. Its protein is CASSYSGGRHF. The genes are TRBV2 and TRBJ1-5, with D tentatively TRBD1 (5 bases). This CDR3 has 11 residues. The V end was cut by 5 bases, the J end by 15 bases, with 14 bases between. Germline V gives CDR1 SNHLY, CDR2 FYNNEI. The full variable domain, in which reference TRBV2 and TRBJ1-5 provide the parts outside the CDR3, is EPEVTQTPSHQVTQMGQEVILRCVPISNHLYFYWYRQILGQKVEFLVSFYNNEISEKSEIFDDQFSVERPDGSNFTLKIRSTKLEDSAMYFCASSYSGGRHFGDGTRLSIL.

The chain links TRBV18 to TRBJ2-1; TRBD2 aligns across 11 bases. Trimming at V came to 3 bases and at J to 5 bases, leaving 0 bases not matched to a gene. CDR1 is KGHSH, CDR2 LQKENI, per germline. There are 14 residues in the CDR3. This chain's CDR3 is CASSPTSGDNEQFF. The DNA for the CDR3 is TGTGCCAGCTCACCGACTAGCGGGGACAATGAGCAGTTCTTC.

The genes are TRBV30 and TRBJ2-3; a weak D match, TRBD2 (5 bases). The V end lost 4 bases, the J end lost 6 bases, and 8 bases lay between the germline ends. Germline CDR1 GTSNPN, CDR2 SVGIG (reference sequence). There are 11 residues in the CDR3. The CDR3 region is CAWIRGDTQYF. CDR3 DNA sequence: TGTGCCTGGATAAGAGGGGATACGCAGTATTTT.

V gene TRBV11-2 combines with J gene TRBJ1-4; TRBD1 might be the D (6 bases). With 3 bases removed from V and 4 bases from J, the gap between germline ends came to 9 bases. Germline CDR1 reads SGHAT; CDR2 reads FQNNGV. This CDR3 comprises 14 residues. The CDR3, as DNA: TGTGCCAGCAGCTTGACAGGCCGTAATGAAAAACTGTTTTTT. Its translation: CASSLTGRNEKLFF. Combining the CDR3 with reference TRBV11-2 and TRBJ1-4 gives the whole variable domain EAGVAQSPRYKIIEKRQSVAFWCNPISGHATLYWYQQILGQGPKLLIQFQNNGVVDDSQLPKDRFSAERLKGVDSTLKIQPAKLEDSAVYLCASSLTGRNEKLFFGSGTQLSVL.

This clone was counted only a few times. The CDR3 spells CASSLVQGYNEQFF. The CDR3 region has the DNA TGCGCCAGCAGCTTGGTACAGGGGTACAATGAGCAGTTCTTC. The chain couples TRBV5-1 to TRBJ2-1, with 7 bases aligning to TRBD1. CDR1 and CDR2 (germline): SGHRS, YFSETQ. Losses at the gene ends were 0 bases for V and 4 bases for J; bases not matched to a gene: 1. The CDR3 is made up of 14 amino acids. The full variable domain, its missing parts supplied by reference TRBV5-1 and TRBJ2-1, is KAGVTQTPRYLIKTRGQQVTLSCSPISGHRSVSWYQQTPGQGLQFLFEYFSETQRNKGNFPGRFSGRQFSNSRSEMNVSTLELGDSALYLCASSLVQGYNEQFFGPGTRLTVL.

This chain connects TRBV29-1 to TRBJ2-1; 7 nucleotides line up with TRBD1. Germline V gene sequence: CDR1 SQVTM, CDR2 ANQGSEA. The CDR3 is 14 amino acids. With 5 bases clipped from V and 2 bases from J, the junction kept 6 bases outside the gene matches. CDR3 protein: CSVRNRGAYNEQFF. The CDR3 DNA is TGCAGCGTTCGGAACAGGGGCGCCTACAATGAGCAGTTCTTC.

This clone turned up a few times. The rearrangement uses TRBV2 and TRBJ1-2, with D maybe TRBD1 (5 bases). The germline V gene has CDR1 SNHLY and CDR2 FYNNEI. This CDR3 is 14 amino acids long. The V gene lost 5 bases and the J gene lost 2 bases, with 12 bases spanning the gap. The CDR3 sequence: CASSSDIGNYGYTF. CDR3 in DNA: TGTGCCAGCAGTTCGGACATCGGCAACTATGGCTACACCTTC.

This clone was detected once. This rearrangement joins TRBV18 to TRBJ2-1, with 10 bases matching TRBD2. The CDR3 contains 17 residues. Germline CDR1 and CDR2: KGHSH and LQKENI. V was clipped by 6 bases and J by 10 bases; unmatched bases: 18. This chain's CDR3 is CASSTQQRTSGNQEQFF. For the CDR3, the DNA is TGTGCCAGCTCTACCCAGCAAAGGACTAGCGGAAACCAGGAGCAGTTCTTC.

The rearrangement uses TRBV6-5 and TRBJ1-3; D unclear. V was trimmed by 2 bases and J by 3 bases, leaving 5 bases between them. CDR1 and CDR2 from the germline V gene are MNHEY and SVGAGI. This CDR3 region has 13 residues. The CDR3 spells CASSYRVGNTIYF. The DNA for the CDR3 is TGTGCCAGCAGTTACAGGGTTGGAAACACCATATATTTT.

CDR3 amino acids: CASSLTSGTYGGTQYF. CDR3 nucleotide sequence: TGCGCCAGCAGCTTGACTAGCGGGACTTATGGCGGGACCCAGTACTTC. The V gene is TRBV5-1, the J gene TRBJ2-5; 10 bases agree with TRBD2. Trimming cost V 1 base and J 7 bases; bases outside gene matches: 10. Germline V lookup: CDR1 SGHRS, CDR2 YFSETQ. The CDR3 loop spans 16 amino acids.